The 30 T cell receptor beta chains in this list originate from one sample, sequenced in a study of technical replicates of blood from a few donors. Generated by immunoSEQ multiplex PCR, the TCRdb table keeps only in-frame clones and is missing some. Of about 13,000 clones detected, 65% to 90% appear once; the ten largest clones hold 11%. Sample: PBMCs. These TCRs come from a human donor in good health.

The chain carries TRBV13 and TRBJ1-1; maybe TRBD1 (6 bases). Germline CDR1 PRHDT, CDR2 FYEKMQ (reference sequence). The germline V and J ends were trimmed by 5 bases and 5 bases, with 12 bases remaining between them. The CDR3 covers 13 residues. This chain's CDR3 is CASSKTGQTEAFF. In DNA, the CDR3 is TGTGCCAGCAGCAAGACAGGACAGACTGAAGCTTTCTTT.

Here the CDR3 reads CASSLWRTGGEKLFF. Here the CDR3 DNA reads TGTGCCAGCAGTTTATGGCGGACAGGAGGGGAAAAACTGTTTTTT. The chain has TRBV28 and TRBJ1-4; 7 bases match TRBD1. Germline assignment: CDR1 MDHEN and CDR2 SYDVKM. The ends lost 0 bases at V and 8 bases at J; junction bases unmatched: 6. The CDR3 covers 15 residues.

V is TRBV5-1 and J is TRBJ2-1; D gene unclear. CDR1 and CDR2 from the germline V gene are SGHRS and YFSETQ. CDR3 length equals 15 residues. Deletions cut 0 bases from V and 3 bases from J, with 10 bases between. Here the CDR3 DNA reads TGCGCCAGCAGCTTGGGCAGGTCGAGCTACAATGAGCAGTTCTTC. It is translated as CASSLGRSSYNEQFF.

The chain combines TRBV29-1 with TRBJ1-2, with 11 nucleotides matching TRBD1. The CDR3 loop spans 13 amino acids. Trimming at V came to 7 bases and at J to 9 bases, leaving 10 bases not matched to a gene. Germline-derived CDR1 and CDR2 are SQVTM and ANQGSEA. The chain's CDR3 is CSARTGGRVSYTF. The CDR3 DNA reads as TGCAGCGCCCGGACAGGGGGCAGGGTCAGCTACACCTTC.

V and J are TRBV5-1 and TRBJ2-1; D remains unclear. Trimming cost V 4 bases and J 0 bases, with 11 bases left between them. The V gene's germline CDR1 is SGHRS and CDR2 YFSETQ. The CDR3 contains 15 residues. Here the CDR3 DNA reads TGCGCCAGCAGCCCCCAGGCAAGCTCCTACAATGAGCAGTTCTTC. Encoded protein: CASSPQASSYNEQFF.

The chain employs TRBV2 and TRBJ1-1; D is unclear. The germline V gene encodes CDR1 SNHLY and CDR2 FYNNEI. Trimming pared 2 bases from V and 6 bases from J, leaving 16 bases between. This CDR3 is 15 amino acids long. CDR3 DNA: TGTGCCAGCAGTGAAAGCCCTACAGTATGGGCTGAAGCTTTCTTT. Amino acids: CASSESPTVWAEAFF.

Comments on this clone: The germline gene is not matched at one end of the junction; a read error may be the cause. V usage is TRBV6-5 and J usage is TRBJ2-7, with D tentatively TRBD2 (6 bases). The CDR3 contains 11 residues. CDR1 and CDR2 (germline): MNHEY, SVGAGI. The CDR3 nucleotides read TGTGCCAGCAGCTATGGGGGGACCCAGCACTTC. Amino acids: CASSYGGTQHF.

The rearrangement joins TRBV13 to TRBJ1-1; 8 bases fit TRBD1. Germline-derived CDR1 and CDR2 are PRHDT and FYEKMQ (reference sequence). The J segment lost 3 bases and the V segment lost 3 bases, leaving 9 bases of the junction unmatched. The CDR3 consists of 16 residues. Written as DNA, the CDR3 is TGTGCCAGCAGCTTTTTGCCCGGACAGGGTTACACTGAAGCTTTCTTT. Translated, it gives CASSFLPGQGYTEAFF. Filled out from reference TRBV13 and TRBJ1-1, the complete variable domain reads AAGVIQSPRHLIKEKRETATLKCYPIPRHDTVYWYQQGPGQDPQFLISFYEKMQSDKGSIPDRFSAQQFSDYHSELNMSSLELGDSALYFCASSFLPGQGYTEAFFGQGTRLTVV.

The chain uses TRBV7-8 and TRBJ1-1; D is possibly TRBD1 (6 bases). This CDR3 is 17 amino acids long. Trimming removed 4 bases from V and 0 bases from J, with 18 bases in between. In germline, CDR1 is SGHVS, CDR2 FQNEAQ. DNA of the CDR3: TGTGCCAGCAGCTCATCAGGGGCCCCCGTCATGAACACTGAAGCTTTCTTT. It yields the protein CASSSSGAPVMNTEAFF.

V gene TRBV6-5 combines with J gene TRBJ1-4; D uncertain. V lost 0 bases and J 7 bases, leaving 12 bases between the germline ends. The V gene's germline CDR1 is MNHEY and CDR2 SVGAGI. The CDR3 runs to 15 residues. The CDR3 is CASSYSGYLGEKLFF. Here the CDR3 DNA reads TGTGCCAGCAGTTACTCCGGGTATTTGGGTGAAAAACTGTTTTTT.

The CDR3 sequence is CASSESGREYEQYF. The DNA for the CDR3 is TGTGCCAGCAGCGAGAGCGGGAGAGAGTATGAGCAGTACTTC. The rearrangement links TRBV7-9 to TRBJ2-7; 8 positions match TRBD2. After removal of 5 bases from V and 7 bases from J, the junction contained 10 bases not matched to a gene. The CDR3 runs 14 residues. Per germline, CDR1 SEHNR and CDR2 FQNEAQ (reference sequence).

This clone appeared once. The rearrangement uses TRBV6-1 and TRBJ2-1; 10 positions match TRBD2. Per the germline V gene, CDR1 is MNHNS and CDR2 is SASEGT. The CDR3 sequence is 20 residues long. Trimming at V came to 6 bases and at J to 2 bases, leaving 19 bases not matched to a gene. DNA for the CDR3: TGTGCCAGCAGGGAAACCCGGAGGACTAGCGGTGAGAGGGCCTACAATGAGCAGTTCTTC. Residues: CASRETRRTSGERAYNEQFF.

The V call is TRBV7-8, the J call TRBJ1-5; TRBD1 aligns across 9 bases. The germline V gene encodes CDR1 SGHVS and CDR2 FQNEAQ. This CDR3 contains 19 residues. J lost 2 bases, V lost 5 bases, and 16 bases had no gene match. CDR3 DNA sequence: TGTGCCAGCAGCGAGTACCCGGGACAGGGAGCGGTTCGCAATCAGCCCCAGCATTTT. This codes for CASSEYPGQGAVRNQPQHF.

The DNA for the CDR3 is TGCGCCAGCAACGAAGGCGGGACTAGCGGAACCACGCGGGCCTACAATGAGCAGTTCTTC. It is translated as CASNEGGTSGTTRAYNEQFF. The chain combines TRBV5-1 with TRBJ2-1; 11 bases agree with TRBD2. The CDR3 is made up of 20 amino acids. The J segment lost 2 bases and the V segment lost 6 bases, leaving 19 bases of the junction unmatched. From germline, CDR1 is SGHRS and CDR2 YFSETQ. The full variable domain, with the rest looked up from reference TRBV5-1 and TRBJ2-1, is KAGVTQTPRYLIKTRGQQVTLSCSPISGHRSVSWYQQTPGQGLQFLFEYFSETQRNKGNFPGRFSGRQFSNSRSEMNVSTLELGDSALYLCASNEGGTSGTTRAYNEQFFGPGTRLTVL.

J is TRBJ2-7 and V is TRBV7-9; D possibly corresponds to TRBD1 (5 bases). The CDR3 length is 12 residues. Trimming took off 7 bases at V and 4 bases at J, with 11 bases between the two ends. Germline lookup yields CDR1 SEHNR and CDR2 FQNEAQ (reference sequence). CDR3 amino acids: CASNRLGYEQYF. Written as DNA, the CDR3 is TGTGCCAGCAACAGGTTAGGTTACGAGCAGTACTTC.

J is TRBJ1-1 and V is TRBV7-2; the D gene is possibly TRBD1 (6 bases). The CDR3 sequence is 15 residues long. Trimming took 5 bases from V and 4 from J, leaving 17 bases between them. The germline V gene encodes CDR1 SGHTA and CDR2 FQGNSA. In DNA, the CDR3 is TGTGCCAGCAGCCAACAGGGATACGAATTCACTGAAGCTTTCTTT. Amino acids: CASSQQGYEFTEAFF.

This clone was recorded once. The V gene is TRBV10-3, the J gene TRBJ2-4; D is ambiguous. The V gene lost 0 bases and the J gene lost 4 bases, with 28 bases spanning the gap. Germline V gives CDR1 ENHRY, CDR2 SYGVKD. This CDR3 is built from 21 residues. The CDR3 nucleotides are TGTGCCATCAGTGAGTCAAGCCCATCCGCGCAGGTGGCCGCCGAGAAAAACATTCAGTACTTC. Translating it yields CAISESSPSAQVAAEKNIQYF.

This chain uses TRBV6-4 with TRBJ2-1, with D possibly being TRBD1 (6 bases). The CDR3 is made up of 16 amino acids. Germline loops: CDR1 MRHNA, CDR2 SNTAGT. V gave up 1 base and J gave up 8 bases, with 18 bases separating them. This CDR3 reads CASSDWGSRGSDEQFF. Written as DNA, the CDR3 is TGTGCCAGCAGTGACTGGGGTAGCAGGGGTAGTGATGAGCAGTTCTTC.

The gene calls are TRBV7-2 and TRBJ1-2; tentative D call: TRBD1 (5 bases). The CDR3 is made up of 16 amino acids. V was cut by 6 bases and J by 8 bases, with 25 bases left in between. CDR1 SGHTA and CDR2 FQGNSA come from the germline V gene. CDR3 coding DNA: TGTGCCAGCAGTCCTATGGTGGGGCAGGGTGTTGGGGGCTACACCTTC. Protein sequence: CASSPMVGQGVGGYTF.

This clone was seen just once. The V call is TRBV7-9, the J call TRBJ2-1; 9 bases line up with TRBD2. J lost 8 bases, V lost 3 bases, and 5 bases had no gene match. CDR3 length: 14 amino acids. Per germline, CDR1 SEHNR and CDR2 FQNEAQ (reference sequence). Written as DNA, the CDR3 is TGTGCCAGCAGCTTTTTAGCGGGAGATGATGAGCAGTTCTTC. Translating it yields CASSFLAGDDEQFF.

For the CDR3, the DNA is TGTGCCAGCAGCGTAGTGCCAGGTACCCCTGAAGCTTTCTTT. Protein sequence: CASSVVPGTPEAFF. The chain has TRBV9 and TRBJ1-1; D not certain. The germline V gene has CDR1 SGDLS and CDR2 YYNGEE. V dropped 0 bases and J dropped 6 bases, with 12 bases sitting between them. This CDR3 contains 14 residues.

This chain links TRBV6-5 with TRBJ1-2, with D possibly TRBD1 on 5 matching bases. Germline values: CDR1 MNHEY, CDR2 SVGAGI. This CDR3 region has 15 residues. Trimming removed 8 bases at V and 4 bases at J, with 20 bases between. The CDR3 here is CASGGGGARIYGYTF. The CDR3 DNA reads TGTGCCAGCGGGGGAGGTGGGGCGCGAATCTATGGCTACACCTTC.

This chain connects TRBV11-2 to TRBJ2-2, with no clear D. CDR1 is SGHAT, CDR2 FQNNGV, per germline. Deletions cut 3 bases from V and 5 bases from J, with 7 bases between. This CDR3 is built from 13 residues. As DNA, the CDR3 is TGTGCCAGCAGCTTCTCTAGGACCGGGGAGCTGTTTTTT. It encodes CASSFSRTGELFF.

The rearrangement links TRBV19 to TRBJ1-3; D is ambiguous. V was pared by 8 bases and J by 0 bases, with 17 bases between. CDR1 and CDR2 (germline): LNHDA, SQIVND (reference sequence). The CDR3 loop spans 16 amino acids. This CDR3 is CASVDGVKSSGNTIYF. The DNA of the CDR3 is TGTGCCAGTGTCGACGGGGTCAAGAGCTCTGGAAACACCATATATTTT.

V and J are TRBV6-6 and TRBJ1-5; weak D call: TRBD1 (5 bases). Between the trimmed V and J ends, which lost 4 bases and 2 bases, there was a span of 15 bases. The germline gives CDR1 MNHNY, CDR2 SVGAGI (reference sequence). The CDR3 loop spans 16 amino acids. The CDR3 sequence is CASSSTQGRGNQPQHF. DNA of the CDR3: TGTGCCAGCAGTTCAACTCAGGGTAGGGGCAATCAGCCCCAGCATTTT.

The chain links TRBV7-9 to TRBJ2-1; 7 bases fit TRBD2. Germline-derived CDR1 and CDR2 are SEHNR and FQNEAQ (reference sequence). Trimming took 8 bases from V and 7 from J; bases not matched to a gene: 14. The CDR3 consists of 15 residues. CDR3 nucleotides: TGTGCCAGCGCTGAGTATACGGGAGGCCCGAATGAGCAGTTCTTC. As protein: CASAEYTGGPNEQFF. Combining the CDR3 with reference TRBV7-9 and TRBJ2-1 gives the whole variable domain DTGVSQNPRHKITKRGQNVTFRCDPISEHNRLYWYRQTLGQGPEFLTYFQNEAQLEKSRLLSDRFSAERPKGSFSTLEIQRTEQGDSAMYLCASAEYTGGPNEQFFGPGTRLTVL.

V is TRBV9 and J is TRBJ1-3; tentative D call: TRBD1 (6 bases). V was shortened by 4 bases and J by 1 base, with 12 bases between the two germline ends. The CDR3 extends over 15 amino acids. The germline CDR1 and CDR2 sequences are SGDLS and YYNGEE. The CDR3: CASSTIGGSGNTIYF. The CDR3 bases are TGTGCCAGCAGCACGATAGGGGGTTCTGGAAACACCATATATTTT.

This clone occurred once. The chain links TRBV7-9 to TRBJ1-2; no clear D gene. Germline CDR1 and CDR2: SEHNR and FQNEAQ (reference sequence). The CDR3 totals 14 residues. The V and J ends lost 3 bases and 8 bases respectively, with 16 bases between them. In DNA form, the CDR3 reads TGTGCCAGCAGCTTTTTAGGCTCTACGGAGGGCTACACCTTC. Its translation is CASSFLGSTEGYTF.

The chain carries TRBV28 and TRBJ2-1, with D perhaps matching TRBD1 (6 bases). Between the trimmed V and J ends, which lost 4 bases and 7 bases, there was a span of 17 bases. This CDR3 is built from 15 residues. Germline V gene sequence: CDR1 MDHEN, CDR2 SYDVKM. CDR3 sequence: CASSSPSAGENEQFF. CDR3 nucleotides: TGTGCCAGCAGTTCGCCGTCGGCAGGGGAGAATGAGCAGTTCTTC.

The rearrangement uses TRBV5-1 and TRBJ2-7; 7 bases align to TRBD2. The length of the CDR3 is 15 residues. After removal of 5 bases from V and 2 bases from J, the junction contained 10 bases not matched to a gene. Looked up from germline, CDR1 is SGHRS and CDR2 is YFSETQ. CDR3 protein: CASSVLGEGTYEQYF. CDR3 coding DNA: TGCGCCAGCAGTGTGCTGGGGGAGGGAACCTACGAGCAGTACTTC.